This is a list of T cell receptor beta chains from one sample in a study of blood T cell repertoires in COVID-19. Profiled with immunoSEQ multiplex PCR; TCRdb holds only in-frame clones, not every one. The sample holds some 320,000 clones, 89% seen once. The sample was PBMCs or T cells enriched from blood (not recorded which). These receptors all come from a man in his 60s who had recovered from COVID-19. CDR3s include the opening cysteine and the closing phenylalanine or tryptophan. The order of the fields is D gene, V gene, J gene, CDR3 DNA, CDR3 protein. The D gene is left open where the match is weak.

d_call: TRBD1
v_call: TRBV27
j_call: TRBJ1-2
cdr3_nt: TGTGCCAGCACTAAAAGTGGGGACAGGGGGACTAGAGGCTACACCTTC
cdr3_aa: CASTKSGDRGTRGYTF

d_call: .
v_call: TRBV5-8
j_call: TRBJ2-5
cdr3_nt: TGTGCCAGCAGCCGAACCGGAGGTATCCAAGAGACCCAGTACTTC
cdr3_aa: CASSRTGGIQETQYF

d_call: TRBD2
v_call: TRBV19
j_call: TRBJ2-3
cdr3_nt: TGTGCCAGTGGCCAGGGACTAGCGGCGAGCACAGATACGCAGTATTTT
cdr3_aa: CASGQGLAASTDTQYF

d_call: TRBD2
v_call: TRBV5-1
j_call: TRBJ2-1
cdr3_nt: TGCGCCAGCAGCCCCCTAGCGGGACTAAACAATGAGCAGTTCTTC
cdr3_aa: CASSPLAGLNNEQFF

d_call: .
v_call: TRBV18
j_call: TRBJ2-2
cdr3_nt: TGTGCCAGCTCACCACTCCCGGGCAGGGGGGACACCGGGGAGCTGTTTTTT
cdr3_aa: CASSPLPGRGDTGELFF

d_call: TRBD1
v_call: TRBV5-1
j_call: TRBJ1-2
cdr3_nt: TGCGCCAGCAGCTTGGCCCCGGGACAGAACTATGGCTACACCTTC
cdr3_aa: CASSLAPGQNYGYTF

d_call: .
v_call: TRBV19
j_call: TRBJ1-5
cdr3_nt: TGTGCCAGTAGTTTTGCGCCAGGGCGCAATCAGCCCCAGCATTTT
cdr3_aa: CASSFAPGRNQPQHF

d_call: TRBD2
v_call: TRBV4-2
j_call: TRBJ2-5
cdr3_nt: TGTGCCAGCAGCCAAGAACGGGGCGGGAGTCGGGAGACCCAGTACTTC
cdr3_aa: CASSQERGGSRETQYF

d_call: TRBD2
v_call: TRBV7-7
j_call: TRBJ2-5
cdr3_nt: TGTGCTAGCAGCTTAGGAAGTCTAGCGGGATTTGAGACCCAGTACTTC
cdr3_aa: CASSLGSLAGFETQYF

d_call: .
v_call: TRBV6-5
j_call: TRBJ1-4
cdr3_nt: TGTGCCAGCAGTCGACGTAGGGGAACTAATGAAAAACTGTTTTTT
cdr3_aa: CASSRRRGTNEKLFF

d_call: TRBD1
v_call: TRBV19
j_call: TRBJ1-1
cdr3_nt: TGTGCCAGTAGCCACCCGGGACAGCCGAACACTGAAGCTTTCTTT
cdr3_aa: CASSHPGQPNTEAFF

d_call: TRBD1
v_call: TRBV30
j_call: TRBJ1-2
cdr3_nt: TGTGCCTGGCAGGGGGCCTTGAGCTATGGCTACACCTTC
cdr3_aa: CAWQGALSYGYTF

d_call: .
v_call: TRBV9
j_call: TRBJ1-2
cdr3_nt: TGTGCCAGCGGCCACAGTGCCTATGGCTACACCTTC
cdr3_aa: CASGHSAYGYTF

d_call: TRBD1
v_call: TRBV27
j_call: TRBJ1-4
cdr3_nt: TGTGCCAGCACCTCTACTTGGACAGGGGTTTTAGAAAAACTGTTTTTT
cdr3_aa: CASTSTWTGVLEKLFF

d_call: .
v_call: TRBV2
j_call: TRBJ1-5
cdr3_nt: TGTGCCAGCAGGGGTAGACAGTGGGGATTCAATCAGCCCCAGCATTTT
cdr3_aa: CASRGRQWGFNQPQHF

d_call: .
v_call: TRBV30
j_call: TRBJ2-5
cdr3_nt: TGTGCCTGGAGTGTACGGAGGGGAGAGACCCAGTACTTC
cdr3_aa: CAWSVRRGETQYF

d_call: TRBD2
v_call: TRBV7-9
j_call: TRBJ2-1
cdr3_nt: TGTGCCAGCAGCTTAAGGGTAGCGGGAGTTGAAGAGCAGTTCTTC
cdr3_aa: CASSLRVAGVEEQFF

d_call: .
v_call: TRBV5-1
j_call: TRBJ2-3
cdr3_nt: TGCGCCAGCAGCTTGGGCCAGGTTAGCACAGATACGCAGTATTTT
cdr3_aa: CASSLGQVSTDTQYF

d_call: TRBD1
v_call: TRBV18
j_call: TRBJ2-5
cdr3_nt: TGTGCCAGCTCACCGACCGGGACAGGGACGGGGACCCAGTACTTC
cdr3_aa: CASSPTGTGTGTQYF

d_call: TRBD2
v_call: TRBV3-1/TRBV3-2
j_call: TRBJ2-7
cdr3_nt: TGTGCCAGCAGCCTATTAGCGGGAGGGGGAGAGCAGTACTTC
cdr3_aa: CASSLLAGGGEQYF

d_call: .
v_call: TRBV5-6
j_call: TRBJ2-7
cdr3_nt: TGTGCCAGCAGGACTTCGATGGGGGGGGGCCCCGTCTACGAGCAGTACTTC
cdr3_aa: CASRTSMGGGPVYEQYF

d_call: TRBD2
v_call: TRBV10-2
j_call: TRBJ2-1
cdr3_nt: TGCGCCAGCAAATCTAGCGGAAGCTCCTACAATGAGCAGTTCTTC
cdr3_aa: CASKSSGSSYNEQFF